What follows are 22 T cell receptor beta chains derived from one specimen sequenced in a study of immune cell composition in non-small cell lung cancer (dated by TCRdb to the late 2010s). Libraries were constructed by the immunoSEQ multiplex PCR assay. The immuneACCESS repertoire file appears here via TCRdb, limited to in-frame rearrangements. These files lack a portion of the clones; in checked studies, under half of the deficit traces to unresolved V genes, and the cause of the others is not known. Present in this sample are some 13,000 clones, over 65% of which were seen just once. Clones ranked in the top ten supply approximately 15% of the sample. Sequenced sample: lung tumor tissue. The receptors derive from a human donor with non-small cell lung cancer.

The chain joins TRBV28 to TRBJ2-7; 12 positions match TRBD2. Germline assignment: CDR1 MDHEN and CDR2 SYDVKM. Germline trimming cut 7 bases from V and 2 bases from J; bases unmatched to any gene: 6. This CDR3 has 15 amino acids. CDR3 DNA sequence: TGTGCCAGCAATCTTCTAGCGGGAGGGCCCTACGAGCAGTACTTC. It translates to CASNLLAGGPYEQYF.

The V and J genes are TRBV4-2 and TRBJ1-5, with D hard to call. Trimming took off 7 bases at V and 0 bases at J, with 13 bases between the two ends. The CDR3 is 15 amino acids. Germline-derived CDR1 and CDR2 are LGHNA and YNFKEQ. The CDR3 sequence: CASTPTVYSNQPQHF. Here the CDR3 DNA reads TGTGCCAGCACCCCAACAGTTTATAGCAATCAGCCCCAGCATTTT.

This clone has a handful of counts. J is TRBJ1-2 and V is TRBV7-2, with D possibly matching TRBD1 (6 bases). With 5 bases removed from V and 7 bases from J, the gap between germline ends came to 11 bases. CDR3 length: 12 amino acids. CDR1 is SGHTA, CDR2 FQGNSA, per germline. CDR3 sequence: CASSVNRAGYTF. The CDR3 bases are TGTGCCAGCAGCGTAAACAGGGCTGGCTACACCTTC.

The chain recombines TRBV28 with TRBJ2-1, with TRBD2 as a possible D gene (7 bases). The V gene lost 6 bases and the J gene lost 7 bases, with 22 bases spanning the gap. The CDR3 sequence is 16 residues long. CDR1 MDHEN and CDR2 SYDVKM come from the germline V gene. CDR3: CASRPSRGGRTNEQFF. The CDR3 DNA reads as TGTGCCAGCAGACCATCCAGGGGCGGGAGAACGAATGAGCAGTTCTTC.

The V and J genes are TRBV4-3 and TRBJ2-1; TRBD2 matches at 9 bases. Per germline, CDR1 LGHNA and CDR2 YSLEER. The trim removed 2 bases at V and 0 bases at J, leaving 8 bases unmatched. CDR3 length: 18 amino acids. The CDR3 DNA reads TGCGCCAGCAGCCAAAGACTAGCGGAAAGCTACTCCTACAATGAGCAGTTCTTC. The encoded protein is CASSQRLAESYSYNEQFF.

In its sample, this clone was seen a few times. The J gene is TRBJ2-3, the V gene TRBV6-6; 7 bases map to TRBD2. The CDR3 length is 15 residues. Germline assignment: CDR1 MNHNY and CDR2 SVGAGI (reference sequence). Losses at the gene ends were 4 bases for V and 0 bases for J; bases not matched to a gene: 4. Here the CDR3 DNA reads TGTGCCAGCAGTTGGGTAGCGGGTAGCACAGATACGCAGTATTTT. This translates into CASSWVAGSTDTQYF.

The CDR3 is CAPGQMDSNQPQHF. CDR3 DNA: TGTGCTCCGGGACAGATGGATAGCAATCAGCCCCAGCATTTT. The chain has TRBV19 and TRBJ1-5; 7 bases agree with TRBD1. The length of the CDR3 is 14 residues. Germline V lookup: CDR1 LNHDA, CDR2 SQIVND (reference sequence).

The V gene is TRBV10-3, the J gene TRBJ2-2, with TRBD1 matching 7 bases. This CDR3 spans 15 amino acids. The germline V gene has CDR1 ENHRY and CDR2 SYGVKD. The V gene end was trimmed by 6 bases and the J gene end by 0 bases; junction bases not matched to a gene: 4. In DNA, the CDR3 is TGTGCCATCAGCTCCGGGACAGCGAACACCGGGGAGCTGTTTTTT. It encodes CAISSGTANTGELFF.

V and J are TRBV29-1 and TRBJ2-2; possible D gene TRBD2, 6 bases. The CDR3 is 14 amino acids. V was pared by 5 bases and J by 1 base, with 11 bases between. From germline, CDR1 is SQVTM and CDR2 ANQGSEA. The CDR3 DNA follows: TGCAGCGTTCAGCGACTAGTGAACACCGGGGAGCTGTTTTTT. Translation gives CSVQRLVNTGELFF.

This clone was recorded a few times. This chain joins TRBV6-1 and TRBJ1-2, with a possible D match to TRBD1 (6 bases). V dropped 0 bases and J dropped 4 bases, with 9 bases sitting between them. Germline loops: CDR1 MNHNS, CDR2 SASEGT. The CDR3 extends over 14 amino acids. CDR3 bases: TGTGCCAGCAGTGAAGCGCTGGACAGCTATGGCTACACCTTC. This translates into CASSEALDSYGYTF.

The rearrangement joins TRBV11-2 to TRBJ1-3, with a weak D call TRBD1 (5 bases). This CDR3 comprises 15 residues. The V and J ends lost 4 bases and 4 bases respectively, with 14 bases between them. Per germline, CDR1 SGHAT and CDR2 FQNNGV. CDR3 sequence: CASSSRWGSGNTIYF. The DNA of the CDR3 is TGTGCCAGCAGCTCCCGTTGGGGCTCAGGAAACACCATATATTTT.

The rearrangement joins TRBV10-3 to TRBJ2-2; 11 nucleotides line up with TRBD2. J gave up 5 bases and V 10 bases, and 12 bases lay outside the gene matches. Looked up from germline, CDR1 is ENHRY and CDR2 is SYGVKD. This CDR3 is 16 amino acids long. CDR3 DNA sequence: TGTGCCACCAGAGGGGGTAGCGGGAGGGCAACCGGGGAGCTGTTTTTT. It specifies CATRGGSGRATGELFF.

This chain uses TRBV11-3 with TRBJ2-7; D might be TRBD2 (5 bases). The CDR3 has 14 residues. Germline V gene lookup returns CDR1 SGHNT and CDR2 YENEEA. Trimming shortened V by 5 bases and J by 0 bases, and 11 bases separated the two germline ends. The CDR3 DNA reads TGTGCCAGCAGCCCGACTGGGAGCTCCTACGAGCAGTACTTC. Protein sequence: CASSPTGSSYEQYF.

J is TRBJ1-1 and V is TRBV11-2, with D unclear. Per the germline V gene, CDR1 is SGHAT and CDR2 is FQNNGV. The ends were cut back, 5 bases at V and 0 bases at J, with 10 bases in the middle. This CDR3 is 14 amino acids long. CDR3 amino acids: CASSPYTLNTEAFF. The CDR3, as DNA: TGTGCCAGCAGCCCCTATACTTTGAACACTGAAGCTTTCTTT.

This chain uses TRBV5-1 with TRBJ2-7; 8 positions match TRBD1. V lost 4 bases to trimming and J lost 4 bases; unmatched junction nucleotides: 7. The CDR3 is made up of 14 amino acids. Germline assignment: CDR1 SGHRS and CDR2 YFSETQ. CDR3 amino acids: CASSRGTGGYEQYF. The CDR3 DNA sequence: TGCGCCAGCAGCCGGGGGACAGGAGGTTACGAGCAGTACTTC.

The genes are TRBV27 and TRBJ2-1, with a weak D call TRBD2 (5 bases). This CDR3 comprises 17 residues. V was cut by 5 bases and J by 0 bases, with 17 bases left in between. The germline V gene encodes CDR1 MNHEY and CDR2 SMNVEV (reference sequence). CDR3 sequence (DNA): TGTGCCAGCAGTAAAATTCGGACTTTAAGCTCCTACAATGAGCAGTTCTTC. It encodes CASSKIRTLSSYNEQFF.

The gene calls are TRBV19 and TRBJ2-3; TRBD1 is a possible D gene (5 bases). The CDR3 extends over 16 amino acids. Germline lookup yields CDR1 LNHDA and CDR2 SQIVND (reference sequence). V gave up 1 base and J gave up 0 bases, with 11 bases separating them. CDR3 nucleotide sequence: TGTGCCAGTAGTATAGGACAGAGCATTAGCACAGATACGCAGTATTTT. The encoded protein is CASSIGQSISTDTQYF.

The V and J genes are TRBV7-8 and TRBJ2-3; TRBD2 agrees at 9 bases. V lost 2 bases to trimming and J lost 8 bases; unmatched junction nucleotides: 17. Germline V CDR1 and CDR2: SGHVS, FQNEAQ. The CDR3 totals 18 residues. This chain's CDR3 is CASSLNSQTSGRGGTQYF. The CDR3 region has the DNA TGTGCCAGCAGCTTAAATTCTCAGACTAGCGGAAGGGGGGGTACGCAGTATTTT.

The CDR3 nucleotides are TGTGCCAGCAGCTTAGCAAGCGGGAGAATTTATGAGCAGTACTTC. This codes for CASSLASGRIYEQYF. This sequence joins TRBV7-6 and TRBJ2-7; TRBD2 matches 8 bases. Unmatched junction bases numbered 8, after V lost 0 bases and J lost 7 bases. CDR1 is SGHVS, CDR2 FNYEAQ, per germline. The CDR3 contains 15 residues.

In DNA, the CDR3 is TGTGCCAGCAGCCAAGTCGGTCAGCCCCAGCATTTT. Encoded protein: CASSQVGQPQHF. The chain is built from TRBV4-2 and TRBJ1-5; D is ambiguous. The ends were cut back, 1 base at V and 6 bases at J, with 4 bases in the middle. The CDR3 loop spans 12 amino acids. Looked up from germline, CDR1 is LGHNA and CDR2 is YNFKEQ.

This chain connects TRBV27 to TRBJ1-2; a possible D gene is TRBD1 (6 bases). Germline values: CDR1 MNHEY, CDR2 SMNVEV (reference sequence). The CDR3 covers 15 residues. V shed 0 bases and J shed 8 bases, with 16 bases lying between them. The CDR3 sequence: CASSLSFQGGGGYTF. The CDR3 nucleotides read TGTGCCAGCAGTTTATCGTTTCAGGGAGGGGGGGGCTACACCTTC.

The rearrangement joins TRBV7-2 to TRBJ2-3, with D perhaps TRBD2 (7 bases). The CDR3 contains 18 residues. The V gene's germline CDR1 is SGHTA and CDR2 FQGNSA. The V end was cut by 5 bases, the J end by 3 bases, with 24 bases between. The CDR3 region has the DNA TGTGCCAGCAGCCTCAAGGACGGCGGGGGCTTTAGAACAGATACGCAGTATTTT. Translated: CASSLKDGGGFRTDTQYF.